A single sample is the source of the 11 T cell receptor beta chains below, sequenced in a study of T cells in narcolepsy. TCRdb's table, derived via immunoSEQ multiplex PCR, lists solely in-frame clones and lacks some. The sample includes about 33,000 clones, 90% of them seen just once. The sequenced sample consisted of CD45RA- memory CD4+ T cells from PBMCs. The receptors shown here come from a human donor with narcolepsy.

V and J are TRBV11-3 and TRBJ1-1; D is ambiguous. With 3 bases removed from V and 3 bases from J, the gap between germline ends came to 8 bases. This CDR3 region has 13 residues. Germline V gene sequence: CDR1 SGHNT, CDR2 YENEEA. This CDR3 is CASSFQVDTEAFF. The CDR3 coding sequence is TGTGCCAGCAGCTTTCAGGTGGACACTGAAGCTTTCTTT. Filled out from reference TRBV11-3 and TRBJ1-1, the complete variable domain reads EAGVVQSPRYKIIEKKQPVAFWCNPISGHNTLYWYLQNLGQGPELLIRYENEEAVDDSQLPKDRFSAERLKGVDSTLKIQPAELGDSAVYLCASSFQVDTEAFFGQGTRLTVV.

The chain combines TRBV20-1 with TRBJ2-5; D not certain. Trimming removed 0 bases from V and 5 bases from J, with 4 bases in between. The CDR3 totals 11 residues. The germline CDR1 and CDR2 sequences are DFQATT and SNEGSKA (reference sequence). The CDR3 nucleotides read TGCAGTGCTAGAGATTGGGAGACCCAGTACTTC. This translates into CSARDWETQYF.

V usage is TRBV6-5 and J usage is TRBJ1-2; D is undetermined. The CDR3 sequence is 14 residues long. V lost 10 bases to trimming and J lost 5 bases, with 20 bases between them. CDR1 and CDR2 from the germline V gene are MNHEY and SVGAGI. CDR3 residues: CATSQERFPYGYTF. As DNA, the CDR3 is TGTGCCACCTCACAAGAAAGATTCCCTTATGGCTACACCTTC.

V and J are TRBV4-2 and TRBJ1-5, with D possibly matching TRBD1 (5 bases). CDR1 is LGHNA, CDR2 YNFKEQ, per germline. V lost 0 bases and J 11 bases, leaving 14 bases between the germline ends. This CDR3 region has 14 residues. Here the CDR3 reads CASSQDGGDGAQHF. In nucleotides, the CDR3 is TGTGCCAGCAGCCAAGATGGAGGGGACGGGGCCCAGCATTTT.

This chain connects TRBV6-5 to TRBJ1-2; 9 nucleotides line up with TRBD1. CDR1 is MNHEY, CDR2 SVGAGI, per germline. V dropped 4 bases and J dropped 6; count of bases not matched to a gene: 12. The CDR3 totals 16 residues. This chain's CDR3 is CASSLTPRTGAHGYTF. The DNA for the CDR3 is TGTGCCAGCAGTTTAACGCCCCGGACAGGGGCTCATGGCTACACCTTC.

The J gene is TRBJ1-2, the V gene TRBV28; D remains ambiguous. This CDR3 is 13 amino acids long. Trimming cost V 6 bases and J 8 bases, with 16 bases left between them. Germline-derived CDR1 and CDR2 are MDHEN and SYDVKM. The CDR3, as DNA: TGTGCCAGCAGGACTCTCGGACCTGACGGCTACACCTTC. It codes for CASRTLGPDGYTF.

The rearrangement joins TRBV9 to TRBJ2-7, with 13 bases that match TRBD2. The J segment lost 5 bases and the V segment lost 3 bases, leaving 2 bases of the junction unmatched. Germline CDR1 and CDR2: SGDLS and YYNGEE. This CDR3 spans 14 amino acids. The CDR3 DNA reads TGTGCCAGCAGCGCGGGACTAGCGGGACACGAGCAGTACTTC. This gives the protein CASSAGLAGHEQYF.

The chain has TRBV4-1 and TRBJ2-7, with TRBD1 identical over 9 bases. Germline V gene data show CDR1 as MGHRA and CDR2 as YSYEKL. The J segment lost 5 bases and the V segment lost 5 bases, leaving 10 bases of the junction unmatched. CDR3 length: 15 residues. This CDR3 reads CASSLPGTGRHEQYF. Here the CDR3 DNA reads TGCGCCAGCAGCTTGCCCGGGACAGGGAGGCACGAGCAGTACTTC.

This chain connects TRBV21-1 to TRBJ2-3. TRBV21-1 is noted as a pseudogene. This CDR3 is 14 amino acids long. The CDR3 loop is CASQKRGSTDTQYF. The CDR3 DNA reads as TGTGCCAGCCAAAAGAGGGGCTCCACAGATACGCAGTATTTT.

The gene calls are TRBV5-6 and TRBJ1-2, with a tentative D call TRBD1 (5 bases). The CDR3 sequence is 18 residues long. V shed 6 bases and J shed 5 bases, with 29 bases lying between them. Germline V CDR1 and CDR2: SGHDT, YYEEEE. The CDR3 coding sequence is TGTGCCAGCACCCTATTCCGCCAGGGCCTCCTGGCAGAGTATGGCTACACCTTC. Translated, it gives CASTLFRQGLLAEYGYTF.

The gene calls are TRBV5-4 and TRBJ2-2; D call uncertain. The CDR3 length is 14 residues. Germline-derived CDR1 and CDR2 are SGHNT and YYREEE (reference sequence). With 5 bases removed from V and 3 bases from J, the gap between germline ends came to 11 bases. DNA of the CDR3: TGTGCCAGCAGTTCCCGGCTCGACACCGGGGAGCTGTTTTTT. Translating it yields CASSSRLDTGELFF.